Detailed here is one T cell receptor beta chain. Its antigen remains unidentified. This entry belongs to a study of graft-versus-host responses after intestinal transplantation. Whole-study context: Recipients underwent multivisceral, liver-intestinal, or isolated intestinal transplants. Recipients across the board were started on anti-thymocyte globulin induction, then kept on tacrolimus and steroids for two to three years.

Profiling relied on immunoSEQ multiplex PCR, and the TCRdb table lists in-frame clones only, not all of them. This table holds about 9,600 clones, roughly 79% found once. Broader study findings: Some GvH clones were seen earlier in gut or blood, suggesting intestinal origin. High graft-versus-host to host-versus-graft T cell clonal ratios marked allografts of patients with graft-donor macrochimerism.

Germline V gene lookup returns CDR1 GTSNPN and CDR2 SVGIG (reference sequence). V gave up 0 bases and J gave up 4 bases, with 9 bases separating them. The CDR3 loop spans 14 amino acids. Lymphocytes from graft epithelium and lamina propria were isolated. The sequence derives from a human patient who received an intestinal transplant, so some T cells may come from the graft donor. The input for sequencing was ileum tissue, taken roughly 470 days after intestinal transplantation. V and J are TRBV30 and TRBJ2-2; D may correspond to TRBD1 or TRBD2 (6 bases each). DNA of the CDR3: TGTGCCTGGAGTGTTAAGGGGGGCACCGGGGAGCTGTTTTTT. It encodes CAWSVKGGTGELFF.